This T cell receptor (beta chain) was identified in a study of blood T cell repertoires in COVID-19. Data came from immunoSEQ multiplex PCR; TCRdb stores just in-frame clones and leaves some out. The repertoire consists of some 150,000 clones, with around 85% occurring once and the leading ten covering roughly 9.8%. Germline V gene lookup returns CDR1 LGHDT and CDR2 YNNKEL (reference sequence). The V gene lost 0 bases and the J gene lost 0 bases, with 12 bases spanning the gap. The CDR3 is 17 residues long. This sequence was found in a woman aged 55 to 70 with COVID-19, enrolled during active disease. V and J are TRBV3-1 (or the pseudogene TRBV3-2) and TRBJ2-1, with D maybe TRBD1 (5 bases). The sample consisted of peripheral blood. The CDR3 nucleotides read TGTGCCAGCAGCCAAGATTCAGGGCATAGCTCCTACAATGAGCAGTTCTTC. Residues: CASSQDSGHSSYNEQFF.